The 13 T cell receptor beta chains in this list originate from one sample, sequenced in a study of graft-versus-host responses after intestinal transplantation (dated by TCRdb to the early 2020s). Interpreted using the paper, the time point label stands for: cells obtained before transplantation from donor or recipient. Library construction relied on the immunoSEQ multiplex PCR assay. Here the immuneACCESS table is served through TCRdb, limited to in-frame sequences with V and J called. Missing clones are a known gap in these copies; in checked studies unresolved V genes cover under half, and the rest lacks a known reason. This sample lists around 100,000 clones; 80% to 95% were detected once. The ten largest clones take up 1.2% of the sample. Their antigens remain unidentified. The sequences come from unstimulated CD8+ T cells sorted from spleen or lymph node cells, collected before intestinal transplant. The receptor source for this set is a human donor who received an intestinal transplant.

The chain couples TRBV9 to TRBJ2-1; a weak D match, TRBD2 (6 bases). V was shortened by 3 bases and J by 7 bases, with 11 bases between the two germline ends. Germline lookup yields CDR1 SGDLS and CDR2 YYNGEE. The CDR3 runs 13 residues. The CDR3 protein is CASSGPTSNEQFF. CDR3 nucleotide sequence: TGTGCCAGCAGCGGGCCGACTAGTAATGAGCAGTTCTTC.

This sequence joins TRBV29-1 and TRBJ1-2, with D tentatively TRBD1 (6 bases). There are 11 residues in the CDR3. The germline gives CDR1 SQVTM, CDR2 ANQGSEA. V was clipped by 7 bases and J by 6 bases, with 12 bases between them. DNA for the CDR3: TGCAGCGCCAGGGGCGGTAATGGCTACACCTTC. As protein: CSARGGNGYTF.

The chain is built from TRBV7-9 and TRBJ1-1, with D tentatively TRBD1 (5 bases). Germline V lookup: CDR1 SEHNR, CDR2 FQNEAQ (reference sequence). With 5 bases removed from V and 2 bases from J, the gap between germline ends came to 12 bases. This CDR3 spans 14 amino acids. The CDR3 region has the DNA TGTGCCAGCAGCACCACCGGGGGTAACACTGAAGCTTTCTTT. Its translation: CASSTTGGNTEAFF.

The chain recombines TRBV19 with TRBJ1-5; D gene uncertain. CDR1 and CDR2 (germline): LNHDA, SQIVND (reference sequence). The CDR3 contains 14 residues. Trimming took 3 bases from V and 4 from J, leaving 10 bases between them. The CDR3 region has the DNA TGTGCCAGTAGTATTGGGTCAGCTAATCAGCCCCAGCATTTT. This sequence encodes CASSIGSANQPQHF.

The CDR3 bases are TGTGCCTGGAGCGCTGCCCGTCTCGTTAATGAAAAACTGTTTTTT. Protein product: CAWSAARLVNEKLFF. This chain links TRBV30 with TRBJ1-4; D not certain. CDR1 and CDR2 from the germline V gene are GTSNPN and SVGIG (reference sequence). V gave up 3 bases and J gave up 4 bases, with 15 bases separating them. The CDR3 consists of 15 residues.

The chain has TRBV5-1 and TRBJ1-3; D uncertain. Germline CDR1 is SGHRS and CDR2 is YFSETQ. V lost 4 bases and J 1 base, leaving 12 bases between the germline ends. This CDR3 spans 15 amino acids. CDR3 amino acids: CASSPPEGSGNTIYF. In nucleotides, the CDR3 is TGCGCCAGCAGCCCGCCGGAGGGTTCTGGAAACACCATATATTTT.

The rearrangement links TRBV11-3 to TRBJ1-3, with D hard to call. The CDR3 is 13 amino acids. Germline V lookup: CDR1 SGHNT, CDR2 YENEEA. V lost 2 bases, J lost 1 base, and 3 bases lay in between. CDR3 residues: CASSLYSGNTIYF. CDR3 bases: TGTGCCAGCAGCTTATATTCTGGAAACACCATATATTTT.

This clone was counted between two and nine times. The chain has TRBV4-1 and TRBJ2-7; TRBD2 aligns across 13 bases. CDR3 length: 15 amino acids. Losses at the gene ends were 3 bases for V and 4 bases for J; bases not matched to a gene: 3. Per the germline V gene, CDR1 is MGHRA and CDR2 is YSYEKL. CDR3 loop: CASSQVTSGGYEQYF. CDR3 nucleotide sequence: TGCGCCAGCAGCCAGGTGACTAGCGGGGGGTACGAGCAGTACTTC.

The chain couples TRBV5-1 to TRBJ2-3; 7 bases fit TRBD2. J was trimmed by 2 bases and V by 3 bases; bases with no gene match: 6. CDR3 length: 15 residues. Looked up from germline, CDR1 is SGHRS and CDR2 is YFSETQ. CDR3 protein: CASSWGGPLTDTQYF. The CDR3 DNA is TGCGCCAGCAGCTGGGGGGGACCTCTCACAGATACGCAGTATTTT.

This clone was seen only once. The CDR3 sequence: CASSLSGVNEQFF. CDR3 sequence (DNA): TGTGCCAGCAGCCTTAGCGGGGTCAATGAGCAGTTCTTC. The chain joins TRBV7-2 to TRBJ2-1; TRBD2 matches 8 bases. The junction had 3 bases not matched to a gene; V was cut back by 5 bases and J by 6 bases. Germline loops: CDR1 SGHTA, CDR2 FQGNSA. The CDR3 loop spans 13 amino acids.

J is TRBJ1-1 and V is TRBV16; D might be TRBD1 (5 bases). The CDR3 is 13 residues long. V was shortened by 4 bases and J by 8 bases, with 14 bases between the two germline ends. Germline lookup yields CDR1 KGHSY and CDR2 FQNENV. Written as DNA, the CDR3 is TGTGCCAGCAGCCTAATCGGGGCTCTAGAAGCTTTCTTT. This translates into CASSLIGALEAFF.

The CDR3 coding sequence is TGTGCCTGGACCGATCAGGGACCAGACTATGGCTACACCTTC. Amino acids: CAWTDQGPDYGYTF. This chain uses TRBV30 with TRBJ1-2; D possibly corresponds to TRBD1 (5 bases). This CDR3 contains 14 residues. The V end was cut by 4 bases, the J end by 3 bases, with 15 bases between. The germline V gene has CDR1 GTSNPN and CDR2 SVGIG (reference sequence).

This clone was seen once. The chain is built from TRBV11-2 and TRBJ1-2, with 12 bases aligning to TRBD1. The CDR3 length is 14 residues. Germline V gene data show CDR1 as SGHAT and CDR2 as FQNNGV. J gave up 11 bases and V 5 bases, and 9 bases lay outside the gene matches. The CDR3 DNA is TGTGCCAGCAGCCCCAGGGACAGGGGGCTTTTATACACCTTC. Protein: CASSPRDRGLLYTF.